Presented here are 25 T cell receptor beta chains from one specimen sequenced in a study of CD8+ T cells in alopecia areata. Sequencing templates came from extracted RNA that was reverse transcribed into cDNA. Method: immunoSEQ multiplex PCR; TCRdb's copy keeps in-frame clones and lacks some. Counted here are around 100,000 clones, around 40% occurring once; the ten biggest clones make up 15% to 20%. As for treatment: oral pan-JAK inhibitor, 5-10 mg twice daily. This specimen was CD8+ T cells sorted from blood, taken at week 24, from a patient treated with tofacitinib. These receptors originate from a human donor with alopecia areata.

The chain carries TRBV7-9 and TRBJ2-5; weak D call: TRBD2 (5 bases). The CDR3 is made up of 12 amino acids. The V and J ends lost 5 bases and 9 bases respectively, with 13 bases between them. The germline V gene has CDR1 SEHNR and CDR2 FQNEAQ (reference sequence). The CDR3 nucleotides read TGTGCCAGCAGCCAAAGGGCGGGTTCCCAGTACTTC. This codes for CASSQRAGSQYF.

This clone was counted between two and nine times. V gene TRBV28 combines with J gene TRBJ2-7, with D unclear. The germline V and J ends were trimmed by 3 bases and 3 bases, with 9 bases remaining between them. CDR1 is MDHEN and CDR2 is SYDVKM in the germline V gene. The CDR3 totals 13 residues. The chain's CDR3 is CASSLGTDYEQYF. The CDR3 coding sequence is TGTGCCAGCAGTTTGGGAACAGACTACGAGCAGTACTTC.

This clone occurred once. The chain is built from TRBV7-9 and TRBJ2-1; no clear D gene. The CDR3 contains 14 residues. V dropped 6 bases and J dropped 0 bases, with 9 bases sitting between them. From germline, CDR1 is SEHNR and CDR2 FQNEAQ (reference sequence). CDR3 loop: CASRDTLSYNEQFF. Written as DNA, the CDR3 is TGTGCCAGCAGAGACACCCTCTCCTACAATGAGCAGTTCTTC.

The CDR3 protein is CASSLGTGAWEQYF. CDR3 DNA: TGTGCCAGCAGCTTGGGGACAGGGGCTTGGGAGCAGTACTTC. V gene TRBV11-2 combines with J gene TRBJ2-7; 10 bases agree with TRBD1. Germline CDR1 and CDR2: SGHAT and FQNNGV. V shed 3 bases, J shed 7 bases, and the junction held 6 bases outside the gene matches. The CDR3 runs to 14 residues.

The chain links TRBV5-1 to TRBJ2-7; tentatively, D is TRBD1 or TRBD2 (6 bases each). There are 15 residues in the CDR3. Germline V gives CDR1 SGHRS, CDR2 YFSETQ. V lost 4 bases and J lost 1, with 15 bases in between. CDR3 sequence: CASSPSRGDSYEQYF. The DNA of the CDR3 is TGCGCCAGCAGCCCCTCAAGGGGGGATTCCTACGAGCAGTACTTC.

The chain couples TRBV29-1 to TRBJ2-1; TRBD1 aligns across 11 bases. The CDR3 runs to 14 residues. Per the germline V gene, CDR1 is SQVTM and CDR2 is ANQGSEA. V was pared by 3 bases and J by 5 bases, with 3 bases of the junction left unmatched. The CDR3 nucleotides are TGCAGCGTTGAGGGGACAGGGGGTGACAATGAGCAGTTCTTC. Translating it yields CSVEGTGGDNEQFF.

The chain has TRBV2 and TRBJ2-7; perhaps TRBD2 as D (5 bases). Per germline, CDR1 SNHLY and CDR2 FYNNEI. The CDR3 loop spans 14 amino acids. V was pared by 3 bases and J by 5 bases, with 14 bases between. CDR3 DNA: TGTGCCAGCAGTGAGGTGCTAGCTAACAACGAGCAGTACTTC. Residues: CASSEVLANNEQYF.

This chain joins TRBV10-3 and TRBJ2-7; no reliable D call. From germline, CDR1 is ENHRY and CDR2 SYGVKD. V shed 3 bases and J shed 6 bases, with 6 bases lying between them. CDR3 length equals 11 residues. CDR3 sequence reads: CAISDGFEQYF. DNA for the CDR3: TGTGCCATCAGTGACGGGTTCGAGCAGTACTTC.

The chain joins TRBV7-9 to TRBJ2-7, with D unclear. Germline V gives CDR1 SEHNR, CDR2 FQNEAQ (reference sequence). The CDR3 loop spans 12 amino acids. Trimming removed 1 base at V and 6 bases at J, with 7 bases between. Written as DNA, the CDR3 is TGTGCCAGCAGCTTAGTTATAGTCGAGCAGTACTTC. Its translation is CASSLVIVEQYF.

This clone was detected only a few times. The sample holds other DNA sequences that translate to the same CDR3. The chain carries TRBV4-1 and TRBJ2-2; 9 bases align to TRBD2. Germline lookup yields CDR1 MGHRA and CDR2 YSYEKL. CDR3 length: 16 residues. The J segment lost 7 bases and the V segment lost 4 bases, leaving 10 bases of the junction unmatched. CDR3 residues: CASSLPRAGGRGELFF. CDR3 in DNA: TGCGCCAGCAGCCTTCCACGGGCGGGGGGGCGCGGGGAGCTGTTTTTT.

The chain is built from TRBV29-1 and TRBJ2-1, with TRBD1 matching over 8 bases. CDR1 is SQVTM and CDR2 is ANQGSEA in the germline V gene. V shed 2 bases, J shed 10 bases, and the junction held 10 bases outside the gene matches. This CDR3 is 14 amino acids long. CDR3 bases: TGCAGCGTTGAATCCAGGGGGCTATCGCCCGAGCAGTTCTTC. Translating it yields CSVESRGLSPEQFF.

This chain links TRBV5-1 with TRBJ2-3, with D perhaps TRBD1 (6 bases). This CDR3 is built from 14 residues. Between the trimmed V and J ends, which lost 4 bases and 2 bases, there was a span of 11 bases. Looked up from germline, CDR1 is SGHRS and CDR2 is YFSETQ. In nucleotides, the CDR3 is TGCGCCAGCAGCCCCGGACAGCCCACAGATACGCAGTATTTT. Protein product: CASSPGQPTDTQYF.

The chain links TRBV4-1 to TRBJ2-2, with D uncertain. The CDR3 is 12 amino acids. CDR1 is MGHRA and CDR2 is YSYEKL in the germline V gene. Trimming left V 4 bases short and J 8 bases short, with 8 bases between. The CDR3 DNA is TGCGCCAGCAGCCTCCCTCGTGGGGAGCTGTTTTTT. Its protein is CASSLPRGELFF.

The chain uses TRBV29-1 and TRBJ2-1; 7 bases match TRBD2. The CDR3 covers 15 residues. Germline loops: CDR1 SQVTM, CDR2 ANQGSEA. Trimming at V came to 4 bases and at J to 3 bases, leaving 9 bases not matched to a gene. The CDR3 DNA sequence: TGCAGCGTTGGGGGCCTGCTAGCGGACTACAATGAGCAGTTCTTC. Its protein is CSVGGLLADYNEQFF.

This clone occurred a few times. The V call is TRBV13, the J call TRBJ2-1; 16 bases match TRBD2. CDR3 length equals 20 residues. V gave up 5 bases and J gave up 1 base; unmatched junction bases: 11. Germline-derived CDR1 and CDR2 are PRHDT and FYEKMQ (reference sequence). The CDR3 is CASSPVPGLAGGGSYNEQFF. The CDR3 coding sequence is TGTGCCAGCAGCCCAGTCCCGGGACTAGCGGGAGGGGGGTCCTACAATGAGCAGTTCTTC.

This chain joins TRBV9 and TRBJ2-1; 9 positions match TRBD1. Losses at the gene ends were 4 bases for V and 9 bases for J; bases not matched to a gene: 2. Germline assignment: CDR1 SGDLS and CDR2 YYNGEE. This CDR3 is built from 12 residues. The CDR3: CASSRQGVEQFF. CDR3 nucleotides: TGTGCCAGCAGCAGACAGGGGGTTGAGCAGTTCTTC.

This clone has a handful of counts. The chain couples TRBV7-9 to TRBJ2-3, with 13 bases lining up with TRBD2. The V segment lost 4 bases and the J segment 5 bases; nucleotides outside the gene matches: 3. Germline CDR1 is SEHNR and CDR2 is FQNEAQ (reference sequence). The CDR3 is 15 residues long. CDR3 loop: CASSSRTSGRDTQYF. DNA of the CDR3: TGTGCCAGCAGCTCCAGGACTAGCGGGAGAGATACGCAGTATTTT.

This clone was observed a few times. The chain carries TRBV28 and TRBJ1-5, with a tentative D call TRBD1 (5 bases). This CDR3 comprises 13 residues. Germline assignment: CDR1 MDHEN and CDR2 SYDVKM. V lost 11 bases, J lost 3 bases, and 14 bases lay in between. For the CDR3, the DNA is TGTGCCGTCCGGAGGGGCGTCAATCAGCCCCAGCATTTT. This codes for CAVRRGVNQPQHF.

This clone was recorded only once. The rearrangement uses TRBV9 and TRBJ1-2, with D hard to call. CDR1 is SGDLS and CDR2 is YYNGEE in the germline V gene. Trimming took off 4 bases at V and 6 bases at J, with 13 bases between the two ends. This CDR3 is built from 13 residues. CDR3 protein: CASSSYSDDGYTF. The CDR3 nucleotides read TGTGCCAGCAGCTCATACTCCGACGATGGCTACACCTTC.

The CDR3 DNA is TGTGCTAGTGCCCCGGGACTAGCGGGAGTTGAGCAGTTCTTC. Protein: CASAPGLAGVEQFF. The rearrangement uses TRBV12-5 and TRBJ2-1; 14 bases fit TRBD2. CDR1 and CDR2 from the germline V gene are LGHNT and FRNRAP. The V and J ends lost 7 bases and 9 bases, in that order; junction bases with no gene match: 5. The CDR3 runs 14 residues. Combining the CDR3 with reference TRBV12-5 and TRBJ2-1 gives the whole variable domain DARVTQTPRHKVTEMGQEVTMRCQPILGHNTVFWYRQTMMQGLELLAYFRNRAPLDDSGMPKDRFSAEMPDATLATLKIQPSEPRDSAVYFCASAPGLAGVEQFFGPGTRLTVL.

A few counts support this clone. The genes are TRBV4-1 and TRBJ1-5, with 9 nucleotides matching TRBD1. Germline lookup yields CDR1 MGHRA and CDR2 YSYEKL. The CDR3 spans 16 residues. V was pared by 3 bases and J by 5 bases, with 8 bases of the junction left unmatched. CDR3 amino acids: CASSHPRDRVDQPQHF. CDR3 sequence (DNA): TGCGCCAGCAGCCACCCCCGGGACAGGGTCGATCAGCCCCAGCATTTT.

CDR3 residues: CAGTGASGNTIYF. The CDR3 DNA reads as TGTGCCGGGACAGGGGCATCTGGAAACACCATATATTTT. The chain employs TRBV30 and TRBJ1-3; 10 bases are shared with TRBD1. Trimming at V came to 8 bases and at J to 1 base, leaving 2 bases not matched to a gene. Germline CDR1 reads GTSNPN; CDR2 reads SVGIG (reference sequence). The CDR3 runs 13 residues.

J is TRBJ2-1 and V is TRBV6-6, with D possibly being TRBD1 (6 bases). CDR3 length: 13 residues. Germline CDR1 reads MNHNY; CDR2 reads SVGAGI (reference sequence). Deletions cut 6 bases from V and 8 bases from J, with 14 bases between. The CDR3 region has the DNA TGTGCCAGCAGCTTGACAGGTTCCCATGAGCAGTTCTTC. Its protein is CASSLTGSHEQFF.

Of note for this clone: An end of the junction differs from the germline gene, which may be a read error. Other DNA sequences of this sample code for an identical CDR3. V is TRBV6-5 and J is TRBJ2-1, with 11 nucleotides matching TRBD2. The CDR3 length is 16 residues. CDR1 is MNHEY and CDR2 is SVGAGI in the germline V gene. The CDR3 DNA is TGCGCCAGCAGTTACGCCGGGACTAGCGGTAACAATGAGCAGTTCTTC. This encodes CASSYAGTSGNNEQFF.

This chain connects TRBV30 to TRBJ1-1; TRBD1 aligns across 7 bases. Germline V gives CDR1 GTSNPN, CDR2 SVGIG (reference sequence). The V gene end was trimmed by 3 bases and the J gene end by 8 bases; junction bases not matched to a gene: 9. The CDR3 runs to 13 residues. The CDR3 DNA follows: TGTGCCTGGAGCCCTAGACAGGGAAAAGAAGCTTTCTTT. Protein sequence: CAWSPRQGKEAFF.